This T cell receptor beta chain was identified during a study of a mutant IDH1 vaccine in newly diagnosed glioma. Study in general: Vaccine dosing followed radiotherapy by 4-6 weeks, or accompanied temozolomide cycles. Treated patients comprised around 62% males and about 40% females, mean age roughly 44 years. Antecedent treatment encompassed radiotherapy, temozolomide, or their combination; the majority received both. Study-level points and caveats: Changes in top peripheral clonotypes did not appear linked to pseudoprogression.

The sample's time point: week 23, last vaccination. The vaccine gave 300 ug of a 20-mer mutant IDH1 peptide subcutaneously per dose. Assay: immunoSEQ multiplex PCR; the TCRdb copy retains only in-frame clones and omits some. Of approximately 44,000 clones detected, around 90% appear once; the ten largest clones hold 3% to 4%. The V gene's germline CDR1 is LGHNA and CDR2 YSLEER. CDR3 size: 14 residues. J gave up 6 bases and V 0 bases, and 1 base lay outside the gene matches. Note on this clone: Its antigen is still unknown.

The chain is built from TRBV4-3 and TRBJ1-4; 7 bases align to TRBD1. The clonotype comes from a man in his forties or fifties with glioma. Specimen: PBMCs, collected from a glioma patient whose treatment included an IDH1 peptide vaccine. The CDR3 sequence is CASSQDTGDEKLFF. The CDR3 DNA follows: TGCGCCAGCAGCCAAGATACAGGGGATGAAAAACTGTTTTTT.